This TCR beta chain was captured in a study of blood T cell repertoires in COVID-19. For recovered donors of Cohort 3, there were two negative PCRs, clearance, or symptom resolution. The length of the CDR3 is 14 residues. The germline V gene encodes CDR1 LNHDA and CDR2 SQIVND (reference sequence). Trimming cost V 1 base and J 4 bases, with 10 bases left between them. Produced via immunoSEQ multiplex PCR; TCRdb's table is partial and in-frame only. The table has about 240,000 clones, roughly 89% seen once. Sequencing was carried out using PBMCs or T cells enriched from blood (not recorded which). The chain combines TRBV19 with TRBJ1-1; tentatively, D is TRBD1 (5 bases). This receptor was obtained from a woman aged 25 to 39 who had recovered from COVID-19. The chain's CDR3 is CASSIGRVGTEAFF. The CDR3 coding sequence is TGTGCCAGTAGTATAGGCAGGGTTGGCACTGAAGCTTTCTTT.